This paragraph reports one T cell receptor beta chain. Its antigen has not been determined. No base quality information exists; no much larger clone differs at one position. The cohort was made up of about 670 healthy bone marrow donors. Cohort members were all nominally healthy when sampled, although unrecorded immune exposures were likely present. The donor tested CMV seropositive, placing the donor among the 310 or so seropositive members of the cohort. A peripheral blood sample was collected from each donor, and TCR beta sequencing was performed on peripheral blood mononuclear cells. The Qiagen DNeasy Blood Extraction Kit was used to extract genomic DNA from the blood cell samples. The CDR3 runs 17 residues from the cysteine to the phenylalanine. Solely the CDR3 DNA is kept, with 51 bases framed from the first base. CDR1 and CDR2 are drawn from the germline V gene: LGHNA, YNFKEQ. V is cut back by 4 bases and J by 2 bases, with 11 bases in the junction unmatched.

The data are from a study of cytomegalovirus exposure and HLA in healthy donors (dated by TCRdb to the late 2010s). Describing the broader study: An earlier analysis of approximately 550 of the donors reported 250 to 300 Gb of sequence data and 117 million unique TCR beta sequences from roughly 200 million T cells. Among the approximately 400 genotyped donors, more than 70% belonged to the genetic ancestry cluster associated with self-reported Caucasian donors. To predict cytomegalovirus infection status, the study combined high-throughput TCR immunosequencing, statistical association of individual TCRs with disease status, and machine learning. Genome-wide SNP genotypes for about 55% of the 666 donors were used in a later genetic analysis, which treated that subset as a discovery cohort. The study used immunosequencing to profile the T cell repertoires of approximately 640 subjects and linked those repertoires to cytomegalovirus serostatus. In the later analysis, no new phenotypic data were used to find candidate immune exposures; instead, reliance was placed on TCR beta sequences and their occurrence across donors. Among some 400 genotyped donors of the cohort, an average of approximately 240,000 unique TCR beta nucleotide sequences was sequenced per donor, of which about 18% were non-productive. A separate validation cohort of roughly 110 different subjects was used in addition to the roughly 720-subject first cohort. The number of typed donors differed by locus: about 620-640 for A, B, C, DRB1 and DQB1; some 540 for DQA1; roughly 600 for DPA1; and about 450 for DPB1. The aim of the study was to test whether cataloging public T cell receptors could identify signatures of past pathogen exposure. To study patterns of TCR occurrence, a later analysis re-analyzed previously published TCR beta repertoires from several hundred donors and added high-resolution HLA genotyping. Roughly five DR-DQ haplotypes were handled as single units for association and clustering, since linkage in the cohort was strong. In an earlier analysis of several hundred of the donors, high-throughput TCR beta sequencing was used to judge whether each TCR beta V gene segment behaved as functional or pseudogenic. An early release that covered several hundred HLA-typed donors contained approximately 300 gigabases of sequencing data and 85 million to 100 million unique TCR sequences. Alongside the repertoire data, information on donor age, sex, ethnicity and CMV serostatus was compiled. Every discovery cohort repertoire had been produced on one sequencing platform. HLA typing covered class I and class II loci at four-digit resolution. The full study reports these points: The study gave a list of roughly 150 TCR beta chains associated with cytomegalovirus. According to a later genetic analysis, donors in an Asian-associated ancestry cluster had fewer N-insertions in productive TCRs than the approximately 670-donor mean. When HLA alleles, especially DR and DQ, strongly co-occurred, TCR associations were difficult to assign to individual alleles. The 87-base-pair reads could not distinguish some IMGT-functional V segments, including TRBV6-2 and TRBV6-3, so those segments were excluded. The classifier was reported to diagnose cytomegalovirus status with high specificity and sensitivity in both the original cohort and the validation cohort. Broadly in line with IMGT annotations, most TCR beta V segments showed up in productive rearrangements about 90% or about 30% of the time in an earlier analysis of approximately 640 of the donors. Sequencing depth was assumed to be roughly uniform across donors in the presence/absence analyses, though that assumption may not hold. A further reported finding was that TCR beta sequences accurately predicted the HLA-A and HLA-B alleles for most subjects in the first cohort. A cluster of highly shared sequence variants was judged likely to be a technical artifact of the sequencing pipeline. According to the authors, the approach could potentially be generalized to other disease states and immunological phenotypes. In a later analysis, TCR association rates were found to vary across HLA loci, with the most associated TCRs seen for DRB1 alleles and the fewest for HLA-C alleles. Because some donors lacked HLA typing at each locus, the association tests relied only on the typed subset. This cohort had only TCR beta chains sequenced, and the lack of alpha or paired-chain data limited which features could be detected. An association between a missense DCLRE1C variant and V-gene and J-gene trimming of TCR beta chains was found in a later genetic analysis and replicated in an independent cohort. Because counts were too low, around 18 rarely observed V segments, including chromosome 9 orphons, were left out of the earlier analysis of 500 to 650 of the donors. In a later analysis, several top co-occurrence clusters were reported to appear linked to parvovirus B19, influenza, CMV and Epstein-Barr virus. In a later analysis, HLA-associated TCR beta chains showed more clonal expansion and lower generation probabilities than non-associated chains that were equally common. Most TCR sequences were seen in very few donors, while some public TCRs were found in many individuals. In a later analysis, over 15,000 TCR beta sequences were associated with specific HLA alleles at a false discovery rate of 0.05. CMV serostatus was the only immune exposure information available for the cohort. Most CMV-associated TCR beta chains appeared to be HLA-restricted in a later analysis, and the HLA associations seemed to be driven largely by CMV exposure. In vitro tests confirmed that a few of the cytomegalovirus-associated TCR beta chains recognize cytomegalovirus antigens. Correlated functional status among segregating V segments might be attributable to linkage disequilibrium, but an unknown experimental factor could not be ruled out.

Library prep was done by the immunoSEQ multiplex PCR assay. For the multiplex PCR, a mixture combining 60 forward primers for TCR Vbeta segments and 13 reverse primers for TCR Jbeta segments was used. Amplification of the CDR3 region of rearranged TCR beta genes was performed with a multiplex PCR assay on genomic DNA. Amplified TCR beta libraries were sequenced as 87-base-pair reads on the Illumina HiSeq System. Concerning the study's data processing: A later analysis counted about 80 million unique TCR beta chains across the 700 or so repertoires, and roughly 9.9 million of these chains were shared by at least two donors. Raw reads were error-corrected and collapsed into unique sequences with a nearest-neighbor algorithm that merged closely related sequences to remove PCR and sequencing errors. V, D and J gene segments were assigned by aligning CDR3 sequences to IMGT reference sequences. For a sequence to be retained, at least a six-nucleotide match to both a V gene segment and a J gene segment was required. Rearrangements were called productive when the CDR3 lacked stop codons and stayed in frame with V and J; all others were non-productive. CDR3 was defined by IMGT convention, running from the second conserved V-encoded cysteine to the conserved J-encoded phenylalanine. The earlier analysis of about 620 of the donors excluded sequences that lacked an unambiguous match to a single V gene segment. In an earlier analysis of 587 of the donors, V segments were called functional above 56.7% productive rearrangements and were called segregating when the between-donor standard deviation exceeded 5%. A statistical classification framework was developed to diagnose cytomegalovirus status using the catalog of TCR beta chain sequences. A later analysis assigned V and J genes by comparing TCR nucleotide sequences with IMGT/GENE-DB human TR gene sequences. The TCRdist pipeline was used in a later analysis to assign CDR3 sequences and most-parsimonious VDJ recombination scenarios. In a later analysis, each TCR beta chain was defined by its CDR3 amino acid sequence together with its V-gene family, and reads lacking a unique V-gene family were excluded. As a way to deal with suspected cross-contamination and a sequencing artifact, a later analysis dropped 450 to 600 nucleotide sequences that were highly shared and had low generation probability. In a later analysis, a clonal expansion index for each public chain was calculated from normalized within-repertoire ranks of inferred template counts. In a later analysis, generation probabilities were computed with a VDJ recombination model fitted to out-of-frame rearrangements, and the resulting probabilities were checked against IGoR. In a later analysis, TCR-TCR, TCR-HLA and TCR-CMV co-occurrence was scored with hypergeometric tests, and a repertoire-size bias correction was applied to TCR pairs. False discovery rates were estimated in a later analysis by permuting HLA or CMV assignments 20 times. A later analysis grouped co-occurring TCRs with DBSCAN, adding TCRdist sequence similarity when clustering within HLA-allele-positive subsets. Co-occurrence clustering excluded repertoires with fewer than 30,000 or more than 120,000 public chains, plus five with anomalous nucleotide sharing. In TCRdb, the immuneACCESS table is reduced to in-frame sequences with V and J assigned. These tables do not hold every clone; where another copy was compared, an unresolved V gene accounts for under half, and the others remain unexplained. V and J calls and clone size come straight from that table; D and trimming were deduced from the DNA. The sample table shows around 140,000 clones, and 76% are seen once. The ten largest clones add up to under 2% of the sample.

The chain is made from TRBV4-2 and TRBJ2-7; TRBD1 matches 10 bases in the middle. The source material was PBMCs. The source is a female donor in good health and CMV-seropositive. Here is the DNA: TGTGCCAGCAGCCCGCAATATACCGGGACAGGGGCCTACGAGCAGTACTTC. Translated, this is CASSPQYTGTGAYEQYF.